This is a list of T cell receptor beta chains from one sample in a study of blood T cell repertoires in COVID-19. Produced via immunoSEQ multiplex PCR; TCRdb's table is partial and in-frame only. The sample lists about 250,000 clones, 86% occurring once. Material for sequencing was peripheral blood. These receptor sequences come from a woman of 80 years or more with COVID-19, enrolled during active disease. CDR3s include the opening cysteine and the closing phenylalanine or tryptophan. A D gene is named only where the DNA matches it firmly. The size of a clone is reported for some rows only, either as once, few or many, or as a class for expanded clones.

size: .
D: .
V: TRBV27
J: TRBJ2-5
CDR3: CASSRSGAQETQYF
DNA: TGTGCCAGCAGTAGATCAGGGGCGCAAGAGACCCAGTACTTC

size: once
D: .
V: TRBV27
J: TRBJ1-2
CDR3: CASSSHSFNYGYTF
DNA: TGTGCCAGCAGTTCTCACAGTTTTAACTATGGCTACACCTTC

size: few
D: .
V: TRBV2
J: TRBJ1-6
CDR3: CASSDTGNNSPLHF
DNA: TGTGCCAGCAGTGATACGGGGAATAATTCACCCCTCCACTTT

size: .
D: .
V: TRBV5-4
J: TRBJ2-5
CDR3: CASSLGGRETQYF
DNA: TGTGCCAGCAGCTTGGGGGGGAGGGAGACCCAGTACTTC

size: .
D: TRBD2
V: TRBV2
J: TRBJ2-3
CDR3: CARSGGSTDTQYF
DNA: TGTGCCAGAAGCGGGGGGAGCACAGATACGCAGTATTTT

size: .
D: .
V: TRBV3-1/TRBV3-2
J: TRBJ2-7
CDR3: CASSRLDGQQYF
DNA: TGTGCCAGCAGCCGACTCGACGGTCAGCAGTACTTC

size: .
D: TRBD2
V: TRBV7-2
J: TRBJ2-7
CDR3: CASSLAASGGPGEQYF
DNA: TGTGCCAGCAGCTTAGCGGCAAGCGGGGGGCCGGGCGAGCAGTACTTC

size: .
D: TRBD2
V: TRBV5-1
J: TRBJ2-2
CDR3: CASSPRSGGLNTGELFF
DNA: TGCGCCAGCAGCCCTCGGAGCGGGGGGCTGAACACCGGGGAGCTGTTTTTT

size: .
D: TRBD1
V: TRBV7-2
J: TRBJ1-2
CDR3: CASSTVDRGGGYTF
DNA: TGTGCCAGCAGCACTGTCGACAGGGGTGGTGGCTACACCTTC

size: .
D: .
V: TRBV19
J: TRBJ1-1
CDR3: CASSMTAGTEAFF
DNA: TGTGCCAGTAGTATGACCGCGGGCACTGAAGCTTTCTTT

size: .
D: TRBD1
V: TRBV20-1
J: TRBJ2-5
CDR3: CSANRGETQYF
DNA: TGCAGTGCTAACAGGGGGGAGACCCAGTACTTC

size: .
D: TRBD2
V: TRBV7-2
J: TRBJ2-1
CDR3: CASSLATSGSYNEQFF
DNA: TGTGCCAGCAGCTTAGCGACTAGCGGGTCTTACAATGAGCAGTTCTTC

size: .
D: .
V: TRBV5-1
J: TRBJ1-2
CDR3: CASSLEANREGGYTF
DNA: TGCGCCAGCAGCTTGGAGGCTAACAGGGAGGGTGGCTACACCTTC

size: .
D: TRBD2
V: TRBV11-1
J: TRBJ2-5
CDR3: CASSGSGAETQYF
DNA: TGTGCCAGCAGCGGTAGCGGGGCAGAGACCCAGTACTTC

size: .
D: TRBD1
V: TRBV7-2
J: TRBJ1-1
CDR3: CASSLAQGGWNTEAFF
DNA: TGTGCCAGCAGCTTAGCCCAGGGGGGCTGGAACACTGAAGCTTTCTTT

size: once
D: .
V: TRBV18
J: TRBJ1-1
CDR3: CASSPSGPGTNTEAFF
DNA: TGTGCCAGCTCACCCTCCGGTCCAGGAACGAACACTGAAGCTTTCTTT

size: .
D: .
V: TRBV7-9
J: TRBJ1-2
CDR3: CASSPTGGRNDYGYTF
DNA: TGTGCCAGCAGCCCGACGGGTGGGAGGAACGATTATGGCTACACCTTC

size: once
D: .
V: TRBV5-5
J: TRBJ1-5
CDR3: CASSLYAGSSNQPQHF
DNA: TGTGCCAGCAGCCTCTACGCAGGGTCGAGCAATCAGCCCCAGCATTTT

size: .
D: TRBD2
V: TRBV10-3
J: TRBJ2-3
CDR3: CAISNRGGSGETDTQYF
DNA: TGTGCCATCAGCAACCGGGGGGGTAGCGGGGAGACAGATACGCAGTATTTT

size: .
D: .
V: TRBV11-1
J: TRBJ1-5
CDR3: CASSLSGNQPQHF
DNA: TGTGCCAGCAGCTTAAGCGGTAATCAGCCCCAGCATTTT

size: .
D: .
V: TRBV5-6
J: TRBJ1-6
CDR3: CASSLVQGSFNSPLHF
DNA: TGTGCCAGCAGCTTGGTACAGGGCAGCTTTAATTCACCCCTCCACTTT

size: .
D: TRBD1
V: TRBV5-4
J: TRBJ2-5
CDR3: CAGGRGMETQYF
DNA: TGTGCCGGGGGCAGGGGGATGGAGACCCAGTACTTC

size: once
D: TRBD2
V: TRBV2
J: TRBJ2-3
CDR3: CASSYTRTSGGYTDTQYF
DNA: TGTGCCAGCAGTTATACCCGGACTAGCGGGGGCTACACAGATACGCAGTATTTT

size: .
D: .
V: TRBV6-6
J: TRBJ1-2
CDR3: CASSYAGALDGYTF
DNA: TGTGCCAGCAGTTACGCCGGTGCGCTGGATGGCTACACCTTC

size: few
D: .
V: TRBV28
J: TRBJ1-2
CDR3: CASSLRLYRNYGYTF
DNA: TGTGCCAGCAGTTTGCGTTTGTACAGGAACTATGGCTACACCTTC